The entry that follows covers one T cell receptor (beta chain) sequence. The data belong to a study of blood T cell repertoires in COVID-19. The CDR3 extends over 12 amino acids. V was pared by 7 bases and J by 7 bases, with 14 bases between. Germline CDR1 is SNHLY and CDR2 is FYNNEI. In the source study's methods: Estimation of nucleated cell counts was performed using reference gene primer amplification. Clones were sequenced by immunoSEQ multiplex PCR, and TCRdb holds only the in-frame ones, with some missing. That table furnishes V, J and clone size, whereas the DNA furnished D and trimming. Here the sample spans roughly 60,000 clones, roughly 83% being singletons.

Sequencing input: peripheral blood. The J gene is TRBJ2-7, the V gene TRBV2, with D perhaps TRBD2 (6 bases). This TCR was recovered from a man over 45 with COVID-19, enrolled during active disease. The CDR3 spells CASNSGPREQYF. The CDR3 DNA is TGTGCCAGCAATAGCGGCCCGAGGGAGCAGTACTTC.